This T cell receptor beta chain was documented in a study of cytomegalovirus exposure and HLA in healthy donors. Use of 60 Vbeta and 13 Jbeta primers characterized the PCR. Generated by immunoSEQ multiplex PCR, the TCRdb table keeps only in-frame clones and is missing some. Of around 140,000 clones detected, over 60% appear once; the ten largest clones hold around an eighth. V gave up 2 bases and J gave up 4 bases, with 8 bases separating them. The CDR3 is made up of 13 amino acids. Germline loops: CDR1 SGHVS, CDR2 FQNEAQ. The material sequenced was PBMCs. This sequence was found in a man in his forties in good health and CMV-seropositive. The chain uses TRBV7-8 and TRBJ1-1; no reliable D call. The CDR3 nucleotides are TGTGCCAGCAGCTTAACTCCGGGCACTGAAGCTTTCTTT. This sequence encodes CASSLTPGTEAFF.